What follows describes a single T cell receptor (beta chain). Its matching antigen is unknown. This record comes from a study of long-term antiretroviral therapy in people with HIV. Study-level background: Samples collected earliest predate the 2015 immediate-ART recommendation by about a decade. Findings of the study overall: In HIV, the repertoires covered a tighter span of CDR3 lengths than in controls. Post-ART, diversity grew, though it stayed under transplant donor control levels. Those clones which expanded before ART made up the dominant part of the repertoire at all time points.

Researchers report immunoSEQ v3.0 was run at survey level. TCRdb keeps only in-frame clones here, not all; method: immunoSEQ multiplex PCR. The data hold roughly 9,800 clones, with 75% to 90% observed a single time. V lost 5 bases and J 4 bases, leaving 20 bases between the germline ends. This CDR3 comprises 16 residues. In germline, CDR1 is SEHNR, CDR2 FQNEAQ (reference sequence). This sequence originates from a man aged 35-49 years with HIV. The J gene is TRBJ1-2, the V gene TRBV7-9, with D unresolved. Sequencing used unsorted PBMCs, obtained 0.7 years after starting antiretroviral therapy. The CDR3 protein is CASSPRTQWLVYGYTF. The CDR3 bases are TGTGCCAGCAGCCCCCGGACCCAGTGGTTGGTCTATGGCTACACCTTC.